This TCR beta chain was captured by sequencing in a study of vaccination effects on CD4 cells after COVID-19. For this clone: Antigen unknown.

Trimming took 6 bases from V and 2 from J; bases not matched to a gene: 5. This CDR3 is 14 amino acids long. Germline values: CDR1 LGHNA, CDR2 YNFKEQ. Before any sequencing was done, the ViraFEST assay used viral peptide pools to expand antigen-specific CD4+ T cells. Isolating CD4+ T cells followed approximately 11 days of culture. None of the vaccinated had previously contracted SARS-CoV-2, and their nucleocapsid antibodies tested negative. Generated by immunoSEQ multiplex PCR, the TCRdb table keeps only in-frame clones and is missing some. Here the sample spans approximately 40,000 clones, under 70% being singletons.

The origin of this receptor is a human donor who received a COVID-19 vaccine. The chain uses TRBV4-2 and TRBJ2-7; 9 bases line up with TRBD1. The starting material was CD4+ T cells from PBMCs cultured with SARS-CoV-2 spike peptides, obtained before COVID-19 vaccination. The CDR3 sequence is CASSAGQGPYEQYF. The CDR3 DNA is TGTGCCAGCAGTGCGGGACAGGGTCCCTACGAGCAGTACTTC.